This TCR beta chain comes out of a study of T-cell reconstitution after alpha-beta-depleted transplantation in children. Study-level points and caveats: Two months or so post-transplant, alpha-beta T cells reportedly derived from several hundred expanded graft clones. Once a year had passed after transplant, T-cell counts and diversity came mostly from newly produced T cells.

During its preparation, the TCRbeta library received unique molecular identifiers. TCRdb used MiXCR to reprocess the PCR reads, holding one entry per CDR3 protein. The sample includes a few hundred thousand distinct CDR3 sequences, 9.5% to 13% of them seen just once. Details on this clonotype: Its antigen remains unknown.

This TCR was recovered from a boy in the first two years of life with acute myeloid leukemia, due to receive a stem cell transplant. This specimen was PBMCs, taken before TCRalphabeta/CD19-depleted stem cell transplant.

The CDR3 bases are TGTGCCAGCAGCTCGTGGGGGGCCGGGGGCTACGAGCAGTACTTC. It codes for CASSSWGAGGYEQYF. The V gene is TRBV5-4, the J gene TRBJ2-7; the D gene could be TRBD1 or TRBD2 (6 bases each). V shed 3 bases and J shed 3 bases, with 16 bases lying between them. CDR3 length: 15 amino acids. CDR1 is SGHNT, CDR2 YYREEE, per germline (reference sequence). Looking up the rest from reference TRBV5-4 and TRBJ2-7 gives the full variable domain: ETGVTQSPTHLIKTRGQQVTLRCSSQSGHNTVSWYQQALGQGPQFIFQYYREEENGRGNFPPRFSGLQFPNYSSELNVNALELDDSALYLCASSSWGAGGYEQYFGPGTRLTVT.